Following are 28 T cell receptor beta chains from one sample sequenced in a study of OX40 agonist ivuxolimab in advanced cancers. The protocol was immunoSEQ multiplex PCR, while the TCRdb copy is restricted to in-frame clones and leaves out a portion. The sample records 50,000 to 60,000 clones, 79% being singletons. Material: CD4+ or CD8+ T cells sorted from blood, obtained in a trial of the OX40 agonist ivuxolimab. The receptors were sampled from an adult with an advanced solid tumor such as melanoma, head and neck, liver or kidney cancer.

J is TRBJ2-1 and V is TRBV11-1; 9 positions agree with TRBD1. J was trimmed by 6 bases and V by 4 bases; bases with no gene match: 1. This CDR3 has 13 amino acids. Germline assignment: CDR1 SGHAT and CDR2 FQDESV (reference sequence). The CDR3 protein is CASSSTGGNEQFF. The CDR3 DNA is TGTGCCAGCAGCTCGACAGGGGGCAATGAGCAGTTCTTC.

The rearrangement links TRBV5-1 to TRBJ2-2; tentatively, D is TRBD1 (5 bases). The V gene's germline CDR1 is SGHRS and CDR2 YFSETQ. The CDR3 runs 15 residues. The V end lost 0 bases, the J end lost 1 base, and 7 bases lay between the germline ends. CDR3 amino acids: CASSLEGENTGELFF. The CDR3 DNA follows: TGCGCCAGCAGCTTGGAAGGGGAGAACACCGGGGAGCTGTTTTTT.

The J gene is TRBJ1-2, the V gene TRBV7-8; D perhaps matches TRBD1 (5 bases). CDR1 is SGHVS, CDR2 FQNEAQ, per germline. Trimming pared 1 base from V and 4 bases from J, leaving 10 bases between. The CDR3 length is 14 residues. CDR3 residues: CASSLETDLYGYTF. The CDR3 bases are TGTGCCAGCAGCTTAGAGACAGACCTCTATGGCTACACCTTC.

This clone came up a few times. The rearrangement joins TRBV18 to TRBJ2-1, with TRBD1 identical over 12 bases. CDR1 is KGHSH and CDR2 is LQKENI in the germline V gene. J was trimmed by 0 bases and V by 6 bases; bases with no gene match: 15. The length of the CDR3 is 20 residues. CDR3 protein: CASSSSTGTGGFYSYNEQFF. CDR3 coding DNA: TGTGCCAGCTCGTCGAGCACCGGGACAGGGGGCTTCTACTCCTACAATGAGCAGTTCTTC.

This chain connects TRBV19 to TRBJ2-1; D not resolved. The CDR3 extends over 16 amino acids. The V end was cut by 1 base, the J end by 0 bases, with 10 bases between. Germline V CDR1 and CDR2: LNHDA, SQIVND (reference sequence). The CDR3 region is CASSIGGSISYNEQFF. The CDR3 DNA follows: TGTGCCAGTAGTATAGGAGGCTCCATCTCCTACAATGAGCAGTTCTTC.

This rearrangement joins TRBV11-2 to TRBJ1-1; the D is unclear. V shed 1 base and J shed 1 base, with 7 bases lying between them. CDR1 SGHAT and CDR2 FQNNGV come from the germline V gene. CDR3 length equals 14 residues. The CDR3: CASSLGVQNTEAFF. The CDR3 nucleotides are TGTGCCAGCAGCTTAGGGGTACAGAACACTGAAGCTTTCTTT.

The CDR3 DNA reads TGTGCCAGCTCACCGAGGATTGCTCAGGGAAGCACTGAAGCTTTCTTT. Protein sequence: CASSPRIAQGSTEAFF. This sequence joins TRBV18 and TRBJ1-1; TRBD1 is a possible D gene (5 bases). Germline loops: CDR1 KGHSH, CDR2 LQKENI. The CDR3 has 16 amino acids. Trimming removed 3 bases at V and 4 bases at J, with 18 bases between. Combining the CDR3 with reference TRBV18 and TRBJ1-1 gives the whole variable domain NAGVMQNPRHLVRRRGQEARLRCSPMKGHSHVYWYRQLPEEGLKFMVYLQKENIIDESGMPKERFSAEFPKEGPSILRIQQVVRGDSAAYFCASSPRIAQGSTEAFFGQGTRLTVV.

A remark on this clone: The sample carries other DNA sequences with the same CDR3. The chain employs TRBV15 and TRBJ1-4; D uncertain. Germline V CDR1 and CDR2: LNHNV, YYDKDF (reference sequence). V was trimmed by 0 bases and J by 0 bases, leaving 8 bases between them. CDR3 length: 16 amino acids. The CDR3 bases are TGTGCCACCAGCAGAGATCTAGGTGCAACTAATGAAAAACTGTTTTTT. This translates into CATSRDLGATNEKLFF.

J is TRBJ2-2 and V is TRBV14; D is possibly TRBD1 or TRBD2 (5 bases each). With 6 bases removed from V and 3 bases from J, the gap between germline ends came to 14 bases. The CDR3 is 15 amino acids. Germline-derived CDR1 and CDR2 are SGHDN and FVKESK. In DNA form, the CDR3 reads TGTGCCAGCAGTCGGGGCCGTGAAGACACCGGGGAGCTGTTTTTT. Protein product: CASSRGREDTGELFF.

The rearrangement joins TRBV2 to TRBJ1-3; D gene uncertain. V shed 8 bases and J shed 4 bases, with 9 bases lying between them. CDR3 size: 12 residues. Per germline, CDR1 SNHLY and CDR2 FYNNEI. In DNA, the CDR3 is TGTGCCAGCCAAATACCCGGAAACACCATATATTTT. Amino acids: CASQIPGNTIYF.

CDR3 region: CASSWTGEAEAFF. The CDR3 DNA follows: TGTGCCAGCAGCTGGACAGGGGAGGCTGAAGCTTTCTTT. V usage is TRBV5-8 and J usage is TRBJ1-1, with 9 bases aligning to TRBD1. The CDR3 is 13 residues long. J was trimmed by 6 bases and V by 3 bases; bases with no gene match: 3. Germline CDR1 reads SGHTS; CDR2 reads YDEGEE.

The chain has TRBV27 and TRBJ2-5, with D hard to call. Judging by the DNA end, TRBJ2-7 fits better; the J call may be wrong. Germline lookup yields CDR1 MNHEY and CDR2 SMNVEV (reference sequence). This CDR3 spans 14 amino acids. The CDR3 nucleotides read TGTGCCAGCAGTCAAAACAGCCACTCCTACGAGCAGTACTTC. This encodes CASSQNSHSYEQYF.

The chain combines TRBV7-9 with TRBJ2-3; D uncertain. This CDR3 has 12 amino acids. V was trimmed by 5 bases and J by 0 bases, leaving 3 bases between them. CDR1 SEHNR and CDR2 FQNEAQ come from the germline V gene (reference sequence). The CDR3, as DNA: TGTGCCAGCAGCGAGAGCACAGATACGCAGTATTTT. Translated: CASSESTDTQYF.

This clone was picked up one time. CDR3 coding DNA: TGTGCCAGTAGAAGGGACAGGGACGTTTATGGCTACACCTTC. As protein: CASRRDRDVYGYTF. The chain employs TRBV19 and TRBJ1-2; 9 positions agree with TRBD1. The germline CDR1 and CDR2 sequences are LNHDA and SQIVND (reference sequence). V lost 6 bases and J lost 5; bases outside the gene matches: 7. The length of the CDR3 is 14 residues.

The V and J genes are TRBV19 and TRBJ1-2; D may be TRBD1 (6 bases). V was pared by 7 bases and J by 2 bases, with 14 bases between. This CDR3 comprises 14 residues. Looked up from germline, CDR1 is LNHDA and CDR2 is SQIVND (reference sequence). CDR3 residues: CASNRNRENYGYTF. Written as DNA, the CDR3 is TGTGCCAGTAATCGGAACAGGGAAAACTATGGCTACACCTTC.

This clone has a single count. This CDR3 is CASSSTILGNEQFF. Here the CDR3 DNA reads TGTGCCAGCAGCTCGACCATACTGGGCAATGAGCAGTTCTTC. V usage is TRBV11-1 and J usage is TRBJ2-1; D is undetermined. Germline V gene data show CDR1 as SGHAT and CDR2 as FQDESV (reference sequence). The V end lost 4 bases, the J end lost 6 bases, and 13 bases lay between the germline ends. This CDR3 comprises 14 residues.

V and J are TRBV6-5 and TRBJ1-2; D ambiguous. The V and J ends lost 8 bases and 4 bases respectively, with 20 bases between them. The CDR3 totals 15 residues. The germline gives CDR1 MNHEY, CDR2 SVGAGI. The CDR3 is CASSYRLGVSYGYTF. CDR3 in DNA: TGTGCCAGCTCTTACCGACTCGGGGTTAGCTATGGCTACACCTTC.

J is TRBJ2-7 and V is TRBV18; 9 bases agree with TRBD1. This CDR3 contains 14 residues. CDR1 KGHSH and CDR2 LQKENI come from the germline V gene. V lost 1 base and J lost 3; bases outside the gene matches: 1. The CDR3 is CASSPRQGVYEQYF. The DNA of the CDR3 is TGTGCCAGCTCACCACGACAGGGGGTCTACGAGCAGTACTTC.

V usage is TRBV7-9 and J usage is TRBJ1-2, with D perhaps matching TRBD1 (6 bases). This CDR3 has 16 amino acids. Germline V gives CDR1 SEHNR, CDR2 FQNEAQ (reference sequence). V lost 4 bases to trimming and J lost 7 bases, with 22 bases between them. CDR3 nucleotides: TGTGCCAGCAGCTCATCAGACAGGATTCGTTTCGGTGGCTACACCTTC. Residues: CASSSSDRIRFGGYTF.

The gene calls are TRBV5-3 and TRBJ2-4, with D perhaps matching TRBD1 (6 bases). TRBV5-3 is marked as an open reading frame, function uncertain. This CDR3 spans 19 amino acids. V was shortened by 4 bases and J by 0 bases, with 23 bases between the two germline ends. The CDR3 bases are TGTGCCAGAAGCAAGGACAGCGCTATGCTGGGGTTAGCCAAAAACATTCAGTACTTC. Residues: CARSKDSAMLGLAKNIQYF.

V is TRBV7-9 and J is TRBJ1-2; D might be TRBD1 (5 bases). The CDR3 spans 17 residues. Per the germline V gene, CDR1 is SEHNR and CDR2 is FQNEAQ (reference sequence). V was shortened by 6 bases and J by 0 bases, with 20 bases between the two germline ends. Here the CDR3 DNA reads TGTGCCAGCAGGCCCCGGGGTGGGACGGATACTAACTATGGCTACACCTTC. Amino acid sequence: CASRPRGGTDTNYGYTF.

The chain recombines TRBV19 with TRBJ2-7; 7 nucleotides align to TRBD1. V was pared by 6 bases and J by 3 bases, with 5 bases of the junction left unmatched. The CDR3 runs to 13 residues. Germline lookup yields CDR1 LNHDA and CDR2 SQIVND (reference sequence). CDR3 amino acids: CASRSTGVYEQYF. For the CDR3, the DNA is TGTGCCAGTAGGTCTACAGGGGTCTACGAGCAGTACTTC.

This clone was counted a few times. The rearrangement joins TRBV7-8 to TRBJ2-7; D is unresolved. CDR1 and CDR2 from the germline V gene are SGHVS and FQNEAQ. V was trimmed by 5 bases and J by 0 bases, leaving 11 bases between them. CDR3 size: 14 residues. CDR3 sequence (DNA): TGTGCCAGCAGCCCCGAAGGGCCCTCCTACGAGCAGTACTTC. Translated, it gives CASSPEGPSYEQYF.

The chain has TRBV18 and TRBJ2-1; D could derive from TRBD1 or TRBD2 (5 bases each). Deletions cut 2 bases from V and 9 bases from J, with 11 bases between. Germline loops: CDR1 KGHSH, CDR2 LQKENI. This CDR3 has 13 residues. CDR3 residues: CASSPEGLGEQFF. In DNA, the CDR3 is TGTGCCAGCTCACCAGAGGGGCTCGGTGAGCAGTTCTTC.

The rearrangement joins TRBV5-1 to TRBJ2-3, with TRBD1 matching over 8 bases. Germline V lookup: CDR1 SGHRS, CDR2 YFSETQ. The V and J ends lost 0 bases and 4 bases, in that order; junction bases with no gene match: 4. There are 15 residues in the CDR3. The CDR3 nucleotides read TGCGCCAGCAGCTTGGGGACAGGGTGGGCAGATACGCAGTATTTT. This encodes CASSLGTGWADTQYF.

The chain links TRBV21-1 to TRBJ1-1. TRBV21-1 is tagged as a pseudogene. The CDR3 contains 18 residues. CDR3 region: CASRAPSLRAAWNTEAFF. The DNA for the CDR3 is TGTGCCAGCAGGGCCCCGTCTCTCCGGGCAGCTTGGAACACTGAAGCTTTCTTT.

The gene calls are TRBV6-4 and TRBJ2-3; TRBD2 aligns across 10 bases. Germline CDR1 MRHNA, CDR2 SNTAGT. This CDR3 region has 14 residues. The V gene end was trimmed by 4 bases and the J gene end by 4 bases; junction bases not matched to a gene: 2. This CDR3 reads CASSASGSSDTQYF. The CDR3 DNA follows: TGTGCCAGCAGTGCTAGCGGGAGTTCAGATACGCAGTATTTT.

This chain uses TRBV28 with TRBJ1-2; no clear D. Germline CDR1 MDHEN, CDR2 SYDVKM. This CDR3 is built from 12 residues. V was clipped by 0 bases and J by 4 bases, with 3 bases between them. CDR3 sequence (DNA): TGTGCCAGCAGTTTATGGGGCTATGGCTACACCTTC. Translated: CASSLWGYGYTF.